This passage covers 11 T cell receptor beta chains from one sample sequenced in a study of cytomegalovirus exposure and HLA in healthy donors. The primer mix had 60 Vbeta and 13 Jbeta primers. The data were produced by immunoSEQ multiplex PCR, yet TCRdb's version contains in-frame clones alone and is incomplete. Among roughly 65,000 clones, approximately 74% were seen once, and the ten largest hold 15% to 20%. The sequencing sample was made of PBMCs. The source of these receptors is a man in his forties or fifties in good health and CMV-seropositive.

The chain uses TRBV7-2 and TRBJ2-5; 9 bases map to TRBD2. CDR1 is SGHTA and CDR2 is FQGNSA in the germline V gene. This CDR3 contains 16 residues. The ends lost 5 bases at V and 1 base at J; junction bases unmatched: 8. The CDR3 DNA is TGTGCCAGCAGCCAAACCGGGACTAGCCTCCAAGAGACCCAGTACTTC. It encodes CASSQTGTSLQETQYF.

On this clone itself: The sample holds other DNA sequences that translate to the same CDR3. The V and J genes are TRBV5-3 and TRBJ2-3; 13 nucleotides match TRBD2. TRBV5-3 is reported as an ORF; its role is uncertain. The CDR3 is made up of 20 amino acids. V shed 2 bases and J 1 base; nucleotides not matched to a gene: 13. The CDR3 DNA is TGTGCCAGAAGCTTAGCGGGGACTAGCGGGATAGAGGAAGGCACAGATACGCAGTATTTT. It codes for CARSLAGTSGIEEGTDTQYF.

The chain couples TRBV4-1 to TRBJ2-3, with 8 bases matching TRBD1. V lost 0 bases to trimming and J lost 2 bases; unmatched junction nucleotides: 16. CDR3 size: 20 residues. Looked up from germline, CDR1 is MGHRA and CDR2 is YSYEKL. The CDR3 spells CASSQDQWRTGRGHTDTQYF. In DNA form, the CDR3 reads TGCGCCAGCAGCCAAGATCAGTGGCGGACAGGGCGCGGACACACAGATACGCAGTATTTT.

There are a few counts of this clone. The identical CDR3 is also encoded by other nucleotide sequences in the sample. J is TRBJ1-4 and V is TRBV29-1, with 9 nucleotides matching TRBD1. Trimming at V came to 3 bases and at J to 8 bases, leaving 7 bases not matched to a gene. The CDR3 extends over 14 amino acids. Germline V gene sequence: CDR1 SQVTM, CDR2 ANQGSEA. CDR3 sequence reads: CSVEGQGAREKLFF. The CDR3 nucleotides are TGCAGCGTTGAGGGACAGGGAGCACGAGAAAAACTGTTTTTT.

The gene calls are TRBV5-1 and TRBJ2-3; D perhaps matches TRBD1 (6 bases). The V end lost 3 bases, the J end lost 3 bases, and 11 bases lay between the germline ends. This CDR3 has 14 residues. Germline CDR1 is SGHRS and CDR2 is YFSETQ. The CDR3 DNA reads TGCGCCAGCAGCTCAGGACAGTCGACAGATACGCAGTATTTT. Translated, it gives CASSSGQSTDTQYF.

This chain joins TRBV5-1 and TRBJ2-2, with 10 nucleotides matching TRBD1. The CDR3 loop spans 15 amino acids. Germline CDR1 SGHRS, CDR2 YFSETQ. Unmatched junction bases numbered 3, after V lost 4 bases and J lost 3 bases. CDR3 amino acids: CASSRGTGDTGELFF. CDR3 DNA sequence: TGCGCCAGCAGCCGAGGGACAGGGGACACCGGGGAGCTGTTTTTT. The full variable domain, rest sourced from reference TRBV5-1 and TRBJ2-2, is KAGVTQTPRYLIKTRGQQVTLSCSPISGHRSVSWYQQTPGQGLQFLFEYFSETQRNKGNFPGRFSGRQFSNSRSEMNVSTLELGDSALYLCASSRGTGDTGELFFGEGSRLTVL.

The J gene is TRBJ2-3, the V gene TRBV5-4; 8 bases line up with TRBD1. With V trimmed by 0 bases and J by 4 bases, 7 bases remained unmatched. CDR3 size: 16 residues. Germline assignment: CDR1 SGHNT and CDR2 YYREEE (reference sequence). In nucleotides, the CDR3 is TGTGCCAGCAGCTTGGTCGGGACAGGTTCCCCAGATACGCAGTATTTT. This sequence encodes CASSLVGTGSPDTQYF. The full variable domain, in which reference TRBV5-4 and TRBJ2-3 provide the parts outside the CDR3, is ETGVTQSPTHLIKTRGQQVTLRCSSQSGHNTVSWYQQALGQGPQFIFQYYREEENGRGNFPPRFSGLQFPNYSSELNVNALELDDSALYLCASSLVGTGSPDTQYFGPGTRLTVL.

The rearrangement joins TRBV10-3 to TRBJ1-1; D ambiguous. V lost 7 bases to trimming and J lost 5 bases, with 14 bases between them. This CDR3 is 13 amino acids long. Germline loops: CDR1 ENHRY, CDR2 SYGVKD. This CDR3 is CAIIRGPGTEAFF. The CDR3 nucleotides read TGTGCCATCATTCGAGGGCCGGGGACTGAAGCTTTCTTT.

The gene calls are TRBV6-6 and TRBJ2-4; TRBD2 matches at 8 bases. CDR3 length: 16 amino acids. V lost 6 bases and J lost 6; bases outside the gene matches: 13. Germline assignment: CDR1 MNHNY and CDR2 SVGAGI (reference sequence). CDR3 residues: CASRGQRGTMLNIQYF. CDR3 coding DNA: TGTGCCAGCAGGGGGCAGCGGGGGACGATGTTAAACATTCAGTACTTC.

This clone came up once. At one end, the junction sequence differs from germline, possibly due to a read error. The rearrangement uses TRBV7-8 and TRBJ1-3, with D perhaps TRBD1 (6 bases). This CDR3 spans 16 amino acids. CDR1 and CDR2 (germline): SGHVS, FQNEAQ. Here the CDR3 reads CASSLGDKASRNTIYF. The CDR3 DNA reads TGTGCCAGCAGCTTAGGGGACAAGGCCTCTAGAAACACCATATATTTT.

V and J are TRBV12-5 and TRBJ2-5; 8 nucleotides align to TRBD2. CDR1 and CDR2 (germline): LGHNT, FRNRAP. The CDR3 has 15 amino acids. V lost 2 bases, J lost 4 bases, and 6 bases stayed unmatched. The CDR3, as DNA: TGTGCTAGTGGTTTGTCTGGTCTAGCGGGAGAGACCCAGTACTTC. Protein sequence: CASGLSGLAGETQYF. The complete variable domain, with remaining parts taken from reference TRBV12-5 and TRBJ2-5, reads DARVTQTPRHKVTEMGQEVTMRCQPILGHNTVFWYRQTMMQGLELLAYFRNRAPLDDSGMPKDRFSAEMPDATLATLKIQPSEPRDSAVYFCASGLSGLAGETQYFGPGTRLLVL.